Included here is one T cell receptor beta chain sequence, with context. V lost 8 bases and J 6 bases, leaving 17 bases between the germline ends. Germline-derived CDR1 and CDR2 are SEHNR and FQNEAQ (reference sequence). The CDR3 length is 13 residues. This entry comes from a study of immune evolution from preneoplasia to lung adenocarcinoma. Assay: immunoSEQ multiplex PCR; the TCRdb copy retains only in-frame clones and omits some. The sample carries some 10,000 clones, about four fifths recorded once. The rearrangement joins TRBV7-9 to TRBJ2-7; perhaps TRBD2 as D (6 bases). The specimen sequenced was FFPE minimally invasive lung adenocarcinoma tissue. This receptor was identified in a person aged 65-85 years with lung adenocarcinoma. In DNA form, the CDR3 reads TGTGCCAGCCTCGGTGGAGGGTCCGTCGAGCAGTACTTC. This gives the protein CASLGGGSVEQYF. The full variable domain, in which reference TRBV7-9 and TRBJ2-7 provide the parts outside the CDR3, is DTGVSQNPRHKITKRGQNVTFRCDPISEHNRLYWYRQTLGQGPEFLTYFQNEAQLEKSRLLSDRFSAERPKGSFSTLEIQRTEQGDSAMYLCASLGGGSVEQYFGPGTRLTVT.